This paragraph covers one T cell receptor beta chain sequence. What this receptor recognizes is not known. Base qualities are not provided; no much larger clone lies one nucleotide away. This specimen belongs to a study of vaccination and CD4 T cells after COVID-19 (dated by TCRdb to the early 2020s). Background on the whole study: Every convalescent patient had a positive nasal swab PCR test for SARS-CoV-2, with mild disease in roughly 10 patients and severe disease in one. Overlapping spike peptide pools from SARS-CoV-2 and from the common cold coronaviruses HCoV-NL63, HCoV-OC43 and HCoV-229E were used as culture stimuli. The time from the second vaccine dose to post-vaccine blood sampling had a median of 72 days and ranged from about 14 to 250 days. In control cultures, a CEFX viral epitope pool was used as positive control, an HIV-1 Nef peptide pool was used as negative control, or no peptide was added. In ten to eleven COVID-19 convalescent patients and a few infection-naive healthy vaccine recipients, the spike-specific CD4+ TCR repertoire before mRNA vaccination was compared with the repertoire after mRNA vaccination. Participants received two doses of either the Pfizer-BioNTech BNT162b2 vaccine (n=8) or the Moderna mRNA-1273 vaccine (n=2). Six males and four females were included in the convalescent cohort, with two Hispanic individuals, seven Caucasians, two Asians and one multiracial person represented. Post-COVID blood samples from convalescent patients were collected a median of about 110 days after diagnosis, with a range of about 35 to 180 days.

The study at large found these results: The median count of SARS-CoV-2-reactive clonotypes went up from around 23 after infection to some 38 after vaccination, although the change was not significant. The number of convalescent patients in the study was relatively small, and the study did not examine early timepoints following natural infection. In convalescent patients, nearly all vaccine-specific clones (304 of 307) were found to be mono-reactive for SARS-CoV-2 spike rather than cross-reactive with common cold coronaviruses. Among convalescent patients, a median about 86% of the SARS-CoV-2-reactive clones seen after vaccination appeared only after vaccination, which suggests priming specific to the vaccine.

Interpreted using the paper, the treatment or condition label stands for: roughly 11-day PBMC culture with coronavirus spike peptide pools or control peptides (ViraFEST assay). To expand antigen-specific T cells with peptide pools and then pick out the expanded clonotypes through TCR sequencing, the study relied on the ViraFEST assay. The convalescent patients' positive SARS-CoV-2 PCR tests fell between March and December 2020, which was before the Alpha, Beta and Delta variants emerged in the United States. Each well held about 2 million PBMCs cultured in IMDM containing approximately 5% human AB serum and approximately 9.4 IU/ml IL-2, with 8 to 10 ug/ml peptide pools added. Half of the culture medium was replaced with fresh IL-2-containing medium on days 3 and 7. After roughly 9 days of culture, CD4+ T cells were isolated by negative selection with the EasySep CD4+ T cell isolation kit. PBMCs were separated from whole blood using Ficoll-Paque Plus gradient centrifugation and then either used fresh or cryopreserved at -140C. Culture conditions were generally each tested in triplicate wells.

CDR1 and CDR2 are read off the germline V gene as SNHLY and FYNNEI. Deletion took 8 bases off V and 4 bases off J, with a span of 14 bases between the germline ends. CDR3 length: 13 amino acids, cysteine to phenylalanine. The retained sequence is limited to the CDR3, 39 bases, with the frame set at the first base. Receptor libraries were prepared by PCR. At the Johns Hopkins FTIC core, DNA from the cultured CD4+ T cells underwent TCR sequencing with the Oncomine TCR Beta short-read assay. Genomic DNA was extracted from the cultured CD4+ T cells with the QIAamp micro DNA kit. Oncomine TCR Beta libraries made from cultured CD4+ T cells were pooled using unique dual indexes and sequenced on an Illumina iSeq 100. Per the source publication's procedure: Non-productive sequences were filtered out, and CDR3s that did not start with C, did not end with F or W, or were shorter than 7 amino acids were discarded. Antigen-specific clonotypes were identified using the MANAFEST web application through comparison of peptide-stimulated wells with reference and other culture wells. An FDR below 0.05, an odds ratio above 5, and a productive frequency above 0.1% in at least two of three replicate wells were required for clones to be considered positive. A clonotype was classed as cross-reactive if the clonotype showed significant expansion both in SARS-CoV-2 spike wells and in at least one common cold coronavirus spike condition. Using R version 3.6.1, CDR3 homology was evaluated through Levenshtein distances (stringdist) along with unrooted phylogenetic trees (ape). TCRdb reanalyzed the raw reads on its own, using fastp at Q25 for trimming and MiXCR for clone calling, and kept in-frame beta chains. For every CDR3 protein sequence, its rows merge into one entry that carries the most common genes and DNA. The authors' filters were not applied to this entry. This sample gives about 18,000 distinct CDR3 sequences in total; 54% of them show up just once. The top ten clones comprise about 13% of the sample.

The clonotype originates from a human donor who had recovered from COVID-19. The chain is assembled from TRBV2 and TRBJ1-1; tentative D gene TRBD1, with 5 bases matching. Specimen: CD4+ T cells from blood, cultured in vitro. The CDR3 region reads CASHREGSTEAFF. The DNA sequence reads TGTGCCAGCCACCGTGAGGGGAGCACTGAAGCTTTCTTT.